This T cell receptor beta chain was profiled in a study of CD4 T cells in relation to SARS-CoV-2 and coronaviruses. Overall study context: The negative reference was HIV-1 Nef peptide pool or peptide-free culture. The HLA restriction of the shared crossreactive spike epitopes was mapped. Study conclusions and caveats: This crossreactivity analysis covered spike protein alone, no other viral proteins.

Trimming shortened V by 1 base and J by 7 bases, and 17 bases separated the two germline ends. This CDR3 contains 15 residues. The germline V gene has CDR1 SGDLS and CDR2 YYNGEE. About this clone: Its target is unknown.

The unexposed donors gave CD4+ T cells in about 2011-2019, prior to COVID-19. After ten to eleven days of culture, CD4+ T cells were isolated. Unexposed-donor CD4+ T cells were probed with SARS-CoV-2 S/N and four cold-coronavirus spikes, cells permitting. Profiling relied on immunoSEQ multiplex PCR, and the TCRdb table lists in-frame clones only, not all of them. The data hold 21,000 or so clones, with about 80% observed a single time. The sequence came from a human donor in good health. The sample taken for sequencing was CD4+ T cells from PBMCs, cultured in vitro. The chain couples TRBV9 to TRBJ1-1; D uncertain. DNA of the CDR3: TGTGCCAGCAGCGTAAGGAGTAGCAACAGTGGTGAAGCTTTCTTT. This translates into CASSVRSSNSGEAFF.